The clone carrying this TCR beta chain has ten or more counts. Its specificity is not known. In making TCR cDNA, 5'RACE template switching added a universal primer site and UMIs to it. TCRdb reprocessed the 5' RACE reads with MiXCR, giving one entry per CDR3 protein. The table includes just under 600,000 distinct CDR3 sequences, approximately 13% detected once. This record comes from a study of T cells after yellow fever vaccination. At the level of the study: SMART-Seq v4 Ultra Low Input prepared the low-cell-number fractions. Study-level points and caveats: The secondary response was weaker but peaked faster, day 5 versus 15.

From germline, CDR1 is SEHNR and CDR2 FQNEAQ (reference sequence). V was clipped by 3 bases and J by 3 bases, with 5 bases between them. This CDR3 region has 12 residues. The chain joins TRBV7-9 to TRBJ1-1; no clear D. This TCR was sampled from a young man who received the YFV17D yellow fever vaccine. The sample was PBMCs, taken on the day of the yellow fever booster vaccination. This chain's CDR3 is CASSFSDTEAFF. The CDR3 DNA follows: TGTGCCAGCAGCTTTTCAGACACTGAAGCTTTCTTT.